Shown below are 20 T cell receptor beta chains from a single sample sequenced in a study of cytomegalovirus exposure and HLA in healthy donors. The primer mix had 60 Vbeta and 13 Jbeta primers. The assay was immunoSEQ multiplex PCR, and TCRdb's table has in-frame clones only and misses some. The table shows around 300,000 clones, with about 83% occurring only once. Material for sequencing was PBMCs. These receptors were obtained from a woman between 35 and 50 years old in good health and CMV-seropositive.

This chain connects TRBV19 to TRBJ1-2, with D perhaps TRBD1 (6 bases). Germline CDR1 and CDR2: LNHDA and SQIVND (reference sequence). The CDR3 is 15 amino acids. Between the trimmed V and J ends, which lost 5 bases and 3 bases, there was a span of 16 bases. CDR3 sequence: CASSYRDTRDYGYTF. The CDR3 DNA reads as TGTGCCAGTAGTTACCGGGACACGAGGGACTATGGCTACACCTTC.

The J gene is TRBJ2-7, the V gene TRBV29-1; TRBD2 matches 10 bases. CDR3 length: 15 amino acids. V trimming: 1 base; J trimming: 3 bases; junction bases outside the gene matches: 6. The germline CDR1 and CDR2 sequences are SQVTM and ANQGSEA. Here the CDR3 DNA reads TGCAGCGTTGAAGGGACTAGCGGAAACTTCTACGAGCAGTACTTC. Its translation: CSVEGTSGNFYEQYF.

The chain joins TRBV7-8 to TRBJ2-2; perhaps TRBD1 as D (6 bases). CDR1 and CDR2 from the germline V gene are SGHVS and FQNEAQ. V lost 2 bases and J lost 3, with 10 bases in between. The CDR3 length is 15 residues. The CDR3 region has the DNA TGTGCCAGCAGCTTACAGGGGCGCGACACCGGGGAGCTGTTTTTT. Translation: CASSLQGRDTGELFF. Full variable domain (remainder filled in from reference TRBV7-8 and TRBJ2-2): GAGVSQSPRYKVAKRGQDVALRCDPISGHVSLFWYQQALGQGPEFLTYFQNEAQLDKSGLPSDRFFAERPEGSVSTLKIQRTQQEDSAVYLCASSLQGRDTGELFFGEGSRLTVL.

The V and J genes are TRBV6-6 and TRBJ2-5; no reliable D call. The CDR3 extends over 15 amino acids. Trimming stripped 7 bases from V and 3 bases from J, with 18 bases between. CDR1 MNHNY and CDR2 SVGAGI come from the germline V gene (reference sequence). CDR3 coding DNA: TGTGCCAGCACCTTATTCTCAAAAGGAGAAGAGACCCAGTACTTC. Amino acid sequence: CASTLFSKGEETQYF.

The chain couples TRBV7-8 to TRBJ2-1, with D hard to call. The germline V and J ends were trimmed by 1 base and 5 bases, with 15 bases remaining between them. The CDR3 has 16 amino acids. Looked up from germline, CDR1 is SGHVS and CDR2 is FQNEAQ. CDR3 region: CASSLVRTELNNEQFF. The CDR3 bases are TGTGCCAGCAGCTTAGTCCGCACGGAGTTGAACAATGAGCAGTTCTTC.

This clone was found a few times. The chain is built from TRBV9 and TRBJ2-3; no clear D. Per germline, CDR1 SGDLS and CDR2 YYNGEE. V was pared by 1 base and J by 2 bases, with 5 bases between. The CDR3 totals 13 residues. The CDR3 protein is CASSVQDTDTQYF. CDR3 in DNA: TGTGCCAGCAGCGTACAGGACACAGATACGCAGTATTTT. Looking up the rest from reference TRBV9 and TRBJ2-3 gives the full variable domain: DSGVTQTPKHLITATGQRVTLRCSPRSGDLSVYWYQQSLDQGLQFLIQYYNGEERAKGNILERFSAQQFPDLHSELNLSSLELGDSALYFCASSVQDTDTQYFGPGTRLTVL.

This chain connects TRBV7-8 to TRBJ2-7; 11 bases are a match to TRBD1. This CDR3 contains 16 residues. After removal of 2 bases from V and 4 bases from J, the junction contained 7 bases not matched to a gene. CDR1 and CDR2 (germline): SGHVS, FQNEAQ. In DNA, the CDR3 is TGTGCCAGCAGCTTATGGGTAGGACAGGGGGCGTACGAGCAGTACTTC. This sequence encodes CASSLWVGQGAYEQYF.

J is TRBJ2-7 and V is TRBV28; D not certain. CDR3 size: 12 residues. Between the trimmed V and J ends, which lost 6 bases and 0 bases, there was a span of 6 bases. Germline V gene data show CDR1 as MDHEN and CDR2 as SYDVKM. CDR3 in amino acids: CASRSSSYEQYF. The CDR3 DNA follows: TGTGCCAGCAGGTCGAGCTCCTACGAGCAGTACTTC.

This chain uses TRBV9 with TRBJ1-1; 9 bases match TRBD1. The length of the CDR3 is 15 residues. CDR1 is SGDLS and CDR2 is YYNGEE in the germline V gene. After removal of 0 bases from V and 5 bases from J, the junction contained 5 bases not matched to a gene. The CDR3 sequence is CASSVEGTGLTEAFF. The CDR3 nucleotides are TGTGCCAGCAGCGTAGAGGGGACAGGGCTGACTGAAGCTTTCTTT.

The chain couples TRBV13 to TRBJ1-2; possibly TRBD1 for D (5 bases). Trimming removed 0 bases from V and 2 bases from J, with 13 bases in between. This CDR3 is built from 16 residues. The germline gives CDR1 PRHDT, CDR2 FYEKMQ (reference sequence). In DNA form, the CDR3 reads TGTGCCAGCAGCTTAGGTGCAAGGGGCCGAAACTATGGCTACACCTTC. Its protein product is CASSLGARGRNYGYTF.

This CDR3 is CASSFLGATEAFF. The CDR3 coding sequence is TGTGCCAGCAGTTTTCTAGGGGCCACTGAAGCTTTCTTT. This chain joins TRBV28 and TRBJ1-1, with TRBD1 as a possible D gene (5 bases). The CDR3 contains 13 residues. Trimming took off 3 bases at V and 4 bases at J, with 9 bases between the two ends. Germline CDR1 is MDHEN and CDR2 is SYDVKM.

V usage is TRBV7-2 and J usage is TRBJ1-4, with D perhaps TRBD1 (5 bases). CDR1 is SGHTA, CDR2 FQGNSA, per germline. The CDR3 is 13 amino acids. Trimming shortened V by 8 bases and J by 8 bases, and 15 bases separated the two germline ends. This CDR3 reads CASEEGVGEKLFF. The DNA of the CDR3 is TGTGCCAGCGAGGAAGGGGTTGGGGAAAAACTGTTTTTT.

The V and J genes are TRBV7-9 and TRBJ2-5; 12 bases are a match to TRBD1. With 5 bases clipped from V and 9 bases from J, the junction kept 7 bases outside the gene matches. The CDR3 has 14 residues. Germline-derived CDR1 and CDR2 are SEHNR and FQNEAQ (reference sequence). The CDR3 coding sequence is TGTGCCAGCAGCCCGGGACAGGGGGCGAAGGCCCAGTACTTC. Translating gives CASSPGQGAKAQYF.

In its sample, this clone was seen a few times. V is TRBV28 and J is TRBJ2-2; the match to TRBD2 covers 8 bases. CDR1 is MDHEN and CDR2 is SYDVKM in the germline V gene. This CDR3 contains 14 residues. Trimming removed 10 bases from V and 2 bases from J; junction bases left unmatched: 6. The CDR3 loop is CATQGTRNTGELFF. The CDR3 DNA is TGTGCCACCCAAGGGACTAGAAACACCGGGGAGCTGTTTTTT.

The sample holds a few counts of this clone. The V call is TRBV5-1, the J call TRBJ1-3; D not resolved. CDR3 size: 15 residues. The V gene's germline CDR1 is SGHRS and CDR2 YFSETQ. V lost 0 bases, J lost 0 bases, and 7 bases lay in between. The CDR3 DNA reads TGCGCCAGCAGCTTGGCGGGGTCCTCTGGAAACACCATATATTTT. Its protein is CASSLAGSSGNTIYF.

This clone has a handful of counts. The chain employs TRBV27 and TRBJ1-5; 7 positions match TRBD1. V lost 2 bases to trimming and J lost 5 bases; unmatched junction nucleotides: 0. Per germline, CDR1 MNHEY and CDR2 SMNVEV (reference sequence). The CDR3 spans 13 residues. CDR3 region: CASSLQGDQPQHF. The DNA of the CDR3 is TGTGCCAGCAGTTTACAGGGGGATCAGCCCCAGCATTTT.

CDR3 loop: CASKTGHKNTGELFF. The CDR3 DNA sequence: TGTGCCAGCAAGACGGGACATAAGAACACCGGGGAGCTGTTTTTT. The J gene is TRBJ2-2, the V gene TRBV2; D might be TRBD1 (6 bases). The CDR3 is 15 amino acids. The V gene's germline CDR1 is SNHLY and CDR2 FYNNEI. The germline V and J ends were trimmed by 7 bases and 1 base, with 13 bases remaining between them.

This CDR3 is CASSSLESRRYNEQFF. DNA for the CDR3: TGTGCCAGCAGTTCCCTAGAGTCGCGGCGCTACAATGAGCAGTTCTTC. J is TRBJ2-1 and V is TRBV11-2; unclear D gene. Germline CDR1 reads SGHAT; CDR2 reads FQNNGV. This CDR3 is 16 amino acids long. Trimming shortened V by 6 bases and J by 3 bases, and 18 bases separated the two germline ends.

The rearrangement uses TRBV27 and TRBJ1-5; possible D gene TRBD1, 5 bases. Looked up from germline, CDR1 is MNHEY and CDR2 is SMNVEV (reference sequence). V was trimmed by 5 bases and J by 0 bases, leaving 17 bases between them. This CDR3 has 17 amino acids. CDR3 sequence reads: CASSLGGGGYSNQPQHF. For the CDR3, the DNA is TGTGCCAGCAGTCTAGGTGGGGGAGGCTATAGCAATCAGCCCCAGCATTTT.

The chain joins TRBV5-1 to TRBJ1-2; D possibly corresponds to TRBD1 (5 bases). Trimming stripped 2 bases from V and 0 bases from J, with 17 bases between. The CDR3 loop spans 17 amino acids. Germline V gives CDR1 SGHRS, CDR2 YFSETQ. CDR3 coding DNA: TGCGCCAGCAGCTTAGTCGGGCAGGGCGAAGCTAACTATGGCTACACCTTC. It encodes CASSLVGQGEANYGYTF.